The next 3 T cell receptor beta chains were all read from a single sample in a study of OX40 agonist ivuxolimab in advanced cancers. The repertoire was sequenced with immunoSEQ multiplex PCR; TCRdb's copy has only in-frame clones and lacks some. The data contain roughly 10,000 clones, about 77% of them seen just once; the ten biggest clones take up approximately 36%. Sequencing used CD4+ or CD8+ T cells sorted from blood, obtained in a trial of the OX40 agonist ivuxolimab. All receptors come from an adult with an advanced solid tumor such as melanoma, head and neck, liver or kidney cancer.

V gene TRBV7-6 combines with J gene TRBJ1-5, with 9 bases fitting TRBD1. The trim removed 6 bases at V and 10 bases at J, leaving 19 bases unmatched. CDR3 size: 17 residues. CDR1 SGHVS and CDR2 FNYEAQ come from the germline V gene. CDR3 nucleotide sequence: TGTGCCAGCAGTCCCGGGACAGGGAATGCAGGACGTGACCCCCAGCATTTT. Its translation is CASSPGTGNAGRDPQHF.

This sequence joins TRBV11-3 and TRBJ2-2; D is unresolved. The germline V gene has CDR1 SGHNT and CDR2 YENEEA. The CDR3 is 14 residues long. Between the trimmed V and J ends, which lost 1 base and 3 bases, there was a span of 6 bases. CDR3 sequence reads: CASSLGQDTGELFF. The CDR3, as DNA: TGTGCCAGCAGCTTAGGGCAGGACACCGGGGAGCTGTTTTTT.

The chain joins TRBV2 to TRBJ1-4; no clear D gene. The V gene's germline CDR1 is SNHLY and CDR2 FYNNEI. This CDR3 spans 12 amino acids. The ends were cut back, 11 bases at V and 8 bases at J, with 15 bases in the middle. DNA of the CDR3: TGTGCCCGCCGCAGAGCTAGGGAAAAACTGTTTTTT. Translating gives CARRRAREKLFF.